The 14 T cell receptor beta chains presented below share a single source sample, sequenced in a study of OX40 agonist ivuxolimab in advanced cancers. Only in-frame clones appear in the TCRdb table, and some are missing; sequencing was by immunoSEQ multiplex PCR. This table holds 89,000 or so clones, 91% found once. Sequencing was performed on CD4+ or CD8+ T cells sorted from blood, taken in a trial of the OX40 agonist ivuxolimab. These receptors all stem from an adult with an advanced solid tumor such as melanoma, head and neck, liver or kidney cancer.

The CDR3 bases are TGTGCCAGCAACCAAGCCTTCTCGCCCTACGAGCAGTACTTC. It codes for CASNQAFSPYEQYF. The chain joins TRBV5-4 to TRBJ2-7, with no clear D. CDR1 is SGHNT, CDR2 YYREEE, per germline (reference sequence). V was cut by 6 bases and J by 2 bases, with 15 bases left in between. The CDR3 loop spans 14 amino acids.

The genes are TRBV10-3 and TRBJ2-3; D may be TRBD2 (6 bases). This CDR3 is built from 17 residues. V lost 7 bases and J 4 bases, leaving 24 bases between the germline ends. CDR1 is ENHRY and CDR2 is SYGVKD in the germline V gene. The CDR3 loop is CAINRGDLASRADTQYF. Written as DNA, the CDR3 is TGTGCCATCAACCGAGGAGACCTAGCGTCCAGGGCAGATACGCAGTATTTT.

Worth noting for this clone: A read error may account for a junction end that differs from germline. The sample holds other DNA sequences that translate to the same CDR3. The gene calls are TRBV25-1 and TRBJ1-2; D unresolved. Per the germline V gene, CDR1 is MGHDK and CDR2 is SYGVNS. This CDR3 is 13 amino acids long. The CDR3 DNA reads TGTGCCAGCAGCGAATCTCGCGGTTATGGCTACACCTTC. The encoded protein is CASSESRGYGYTF.

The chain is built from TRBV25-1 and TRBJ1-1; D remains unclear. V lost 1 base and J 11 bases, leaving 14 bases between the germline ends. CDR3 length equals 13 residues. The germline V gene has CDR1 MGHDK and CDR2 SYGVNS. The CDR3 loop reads CASSESGSLAAFF. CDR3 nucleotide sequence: TGTGCCAGCAGTGAATCGGGGTCTTTAGCTGCTTTCTTT. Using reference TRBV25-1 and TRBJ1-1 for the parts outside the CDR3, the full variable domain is EADIYQTPRYLVIGTGKKITLECSQTMGHDKMYWYQQDPGMELHLIHYSYGVNSTEKGDLSSESTVSRIRTEHFPLTLESARPSHTSQYLCASSESGSLAAFFGQGTRLTVV.

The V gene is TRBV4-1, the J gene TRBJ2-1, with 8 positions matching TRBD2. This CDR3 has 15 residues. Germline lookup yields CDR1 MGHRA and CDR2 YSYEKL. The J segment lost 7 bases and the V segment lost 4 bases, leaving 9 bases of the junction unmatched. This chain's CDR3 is CASSPRGSGENEQFF. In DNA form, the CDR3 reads TGCGCCAGCAGCCCGCGTGGTAGCGGGGAGAATGAGCAGTTCTTC.

CDR3 nucleotides: TGTGCCAGCAGCTTAGTCCCCCTAGGAACAGATACGCAGTATTTT. It encodes CASSLVPLGTDTQYF. V and J are TRBV11-2 and TRBJ2-3; no firm D call. Per germline, CDR1 SGHAT and CDR2 FQNNGV. This CDR3 comprises 15 residues. Trimming removed 1 base from V and 3 bases from J, with 11 bases in between.

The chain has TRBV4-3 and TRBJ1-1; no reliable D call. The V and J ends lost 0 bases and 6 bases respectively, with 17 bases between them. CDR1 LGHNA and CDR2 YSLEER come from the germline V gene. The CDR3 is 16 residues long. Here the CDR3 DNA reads TGCGCCAGCAGCCAAGATCGTTGGTCCCCTCGGGCTGAAGCTTTCTTT. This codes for CASSQDRWSPRAEAFF.

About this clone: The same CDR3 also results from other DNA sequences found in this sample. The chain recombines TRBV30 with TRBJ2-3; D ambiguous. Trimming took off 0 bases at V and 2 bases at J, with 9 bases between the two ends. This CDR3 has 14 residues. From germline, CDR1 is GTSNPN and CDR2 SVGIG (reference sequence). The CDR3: CAWSVVGYTDTQYF. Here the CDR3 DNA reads TGTGCCTGGAGTGTAGTAGGGTACACAGATACGCAGTATTTT.

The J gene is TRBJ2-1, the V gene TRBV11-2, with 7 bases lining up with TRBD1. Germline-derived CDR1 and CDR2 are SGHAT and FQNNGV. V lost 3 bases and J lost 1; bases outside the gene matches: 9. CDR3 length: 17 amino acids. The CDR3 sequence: CASSFSPRQGSYNEQFF. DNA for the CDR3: TGTGCCAGCAGCTTTTCTCCCCGACAGGGATCCTACAATGAGCAGTTCTTC.

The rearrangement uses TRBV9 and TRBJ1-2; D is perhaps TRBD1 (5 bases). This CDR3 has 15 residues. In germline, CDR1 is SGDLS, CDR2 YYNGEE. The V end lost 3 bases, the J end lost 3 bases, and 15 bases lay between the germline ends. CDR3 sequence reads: CASSAHNEGHYGYTF. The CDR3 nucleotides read TGTGCCAGCAGCGCCCACAATGAGGGACACTATGGCTACACCTTC.

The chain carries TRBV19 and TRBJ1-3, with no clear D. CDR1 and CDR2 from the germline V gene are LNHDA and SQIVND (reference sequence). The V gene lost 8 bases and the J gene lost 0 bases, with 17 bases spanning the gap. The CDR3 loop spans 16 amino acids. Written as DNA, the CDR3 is TGTGCCAGTTTTGATGCCCAGCAGTACTCTGGAAACACCATATATTTT. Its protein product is CASFDAQQYSGNTIYF.

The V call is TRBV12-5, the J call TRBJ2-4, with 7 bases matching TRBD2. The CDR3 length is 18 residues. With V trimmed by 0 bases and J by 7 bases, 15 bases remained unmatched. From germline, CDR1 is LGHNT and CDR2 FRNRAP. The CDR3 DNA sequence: TGTGCTAGTGGTTTGGTATTGGAGCGGGGAGGACTGCGGAACATTCAGTACTTC. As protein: CASGLVLERGGLRNIQYF.

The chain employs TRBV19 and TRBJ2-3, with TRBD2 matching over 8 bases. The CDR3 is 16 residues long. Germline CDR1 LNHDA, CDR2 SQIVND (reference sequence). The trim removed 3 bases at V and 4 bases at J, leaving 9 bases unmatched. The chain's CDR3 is CASSIVAGGAADTQYF. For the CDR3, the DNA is TGTGCCAGTAGTATCGTGGCCGGGGGGGCGGCAGATACGCAGTATTTT.

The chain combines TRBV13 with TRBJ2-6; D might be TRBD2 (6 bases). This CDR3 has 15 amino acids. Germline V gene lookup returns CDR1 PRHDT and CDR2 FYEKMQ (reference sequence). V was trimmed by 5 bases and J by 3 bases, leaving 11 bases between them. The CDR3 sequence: CASSPGGFGANVLTF. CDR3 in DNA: TGTGCCAGCAGCCCCGGGGGTTTTGGGGCCAACGTCCTGACTTTC.